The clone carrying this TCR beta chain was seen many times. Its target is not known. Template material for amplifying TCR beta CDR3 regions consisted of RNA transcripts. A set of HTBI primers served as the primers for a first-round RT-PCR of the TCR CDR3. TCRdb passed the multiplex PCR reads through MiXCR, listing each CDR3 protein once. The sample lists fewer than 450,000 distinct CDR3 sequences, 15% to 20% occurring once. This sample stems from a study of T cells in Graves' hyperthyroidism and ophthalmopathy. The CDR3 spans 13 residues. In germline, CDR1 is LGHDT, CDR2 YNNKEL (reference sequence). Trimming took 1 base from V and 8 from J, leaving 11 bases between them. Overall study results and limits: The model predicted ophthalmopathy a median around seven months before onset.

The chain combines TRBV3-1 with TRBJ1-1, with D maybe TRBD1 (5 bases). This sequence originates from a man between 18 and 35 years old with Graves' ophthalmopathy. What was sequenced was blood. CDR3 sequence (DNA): TGTGCCAGCAGCCAAGGGGGCAGTTGGGAAGCTTTCTTT. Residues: CASSQGGSWEAFF. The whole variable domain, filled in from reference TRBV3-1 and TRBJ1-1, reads DTAVSQTPKYLVTQMGNDKSIKCEQNLGHDTMYWYKQDSKKFLKIMFSYNNKELIINETVPNRFSPKSPDKAHLNLHINSLELGDSAVYFCASSQGGSWEAFFGQGTRLTVV.